This is a list of T cell receptor beta chains from one sample in a study of T-cell memory formation after mild COVID-19. Using its own MiXCR run on the 5' RACE reads, TCRdb lists one record per CDR3 protein. Seen here are roughly 560,000 distinct CDR3 sequences, approximately 20% observed once, and the top ten hold under 15%. What was sequenced was PBMCs or a T cell subset sorted from them (not recorded which). These receptors came from an adult woman who had mild COVID-19 (a few samples of this study predate the infection). Cell type and time point are not known. CDR3s leave out the opening cysteine and the closing phenylalanine or tryptophan. The D gene is left open where the match is weak.

TRBJ2-1 TRBV12-3/TRBV12-4 - ASSKQDSSYNEQF
TRBJ2-1 TRBV20-1 - SATGVHYNEQF
TRBJ1-5 TRBV5-5 - ASSIDAARGQPQH
TRBJ1-1 TRBV30 TRBD1 ALGGTGKFYRTEAF
TRBJ2-1 TRBV24-1 - ATSGGLRNNEQF
TRBJ2-7 TRBV18 - ASSPPGPGAWDEQY
TRBJ1-5 TRBV30 - AWSVGERQPQH
TRBJ1-3 TRBV4-1 - ASSQGQTSGNTIY
TRBJ2-1 TRBV5-6 - ASSYTGRLTNEQF
TRBJ2-4 TRBV30 - AWSLGEIAKNIQY
TRBJ2-7 TRBV5-1 - ASSLKDEQY
TRBJ2-1 TRBV12-3/TRBV12-4 TRBD1 ASSPGTGVSYNEQF
TRBJ1-4 TRBV7-2 - ASSLVHGTNEKLF
TRBJ2-7 TRBV6-5 TRBD2 ASSLPGTSSFEQY
TRBJ1-1 TRBV20-1 TRBD1 SARMDRLNTEAF
TRBJ2-5 TRBV12-3/TRBV12-4 TRBD1 ASSLADRKETQY
TRBJ2-1 TRBV4-1 TRBD2 ASSQGTSGGSEQF
TRBJ2-2 TRBV7-9 TRBD1 ASSIGTGESGELF
TRBJ2-7 TRBV21-1 - ASSKALRRPYEQY
TRBJ1-5 TRBV6-2/TRBV6-3 - ASSGRQSMREHQH
TRBJ1-2 TRBV5-4 - ASSLVVGENGYT
TRBJ1-6 TRBV5-4 TRBD1 ASSHRDSNSPLH
TRBJ2-7 TRBV5-1 - ASSSAAGGRDEQY
TRBJ1-2 TRBV12-3/TRBV12-4 TRBD1 ASSLGRQGNYGYT
TRBJ2-1 TRBV6-5 TRBD1 ASSLGQGIGNEQF
TRBJ2-7 TRBV21-1 - ASTAPGAGLYEQY
TRBJ2-5 TRBV12-3/TRBV12-4 TRBD2 ASSSSGTETQY
TRBJ1-2 TRBV9 - ASSVDGGAPFGYT
TRBJ2-1 TRBV7-2 - ATAWGERYNEQF
TRBJ2-1 TRBV6-2/TRBV6-3 TRBD2 ASSSNLRLAGDAYNEQF
TRBJ1-4 TRBV12-3/TRBV12-4 - ASSFVTVEKLF
TRBJ1-2 TRBV12-3/TRBV12-4 TRBD1 ASSPQPGGPFGYT
TRBJ1-1 TRBV19 TRBD1 ASSASTGREDTEAF
TRBJ2-1 TRBV5-1 - ASMRGGGSYNEQF
TRBJ2-1 TRBV12-3/TRBV12-4 TRBD2 ASSPSPPGREQF
TRBJ1-5 TRBV6-1 - ASSPRGPGGNQPQH
TRBJ2-1 TRBV7-2 TRBD1 ASSQDRVQDEQF
TRBJ2-1 TRBV5-4 TRBD2 ASSGIAGGPNEQF
TRBJ2-5 TRBV15 - ATREALGETQY
TRBJ2-5 TRBV20-1 - SAKAIAETQY
TRBJ2-7 TRBV29-1 - SVSPVAYEQY
TRBJ1-5 TRBV7-2 TRBD1 ASSSDRARQPQH